This TCR beta chain was recorded in a study of blood T cell repertoires in COVID-19. The table lists this clone with a few counts. The method was immunoSEQ multiplex PCR; TCRdb's version includes in-frame clones alone and lacks a portion of them. The data show hundreds of thousands of clones, with 85% seen just once and 18% held by the top ten. This CDR3 has 15 residues. The V segment lost 5 bases and the J segment 7 bases; nucleotides outside the gene matches: 12. Germline V CDR1 and CDR2: SGHTA, FQGTGA. V is TRBV7-3 and J is TRBJ2-7, with 9 nucleotides matching TRBD1. Source material: PBMCs or T cells enriched from blood (not recorded which). The receptor comes from a man in his forties or fifties who had recovered from COVID-19. CDR3 protein: CASSPRDRESGEQYF. CDR3 DNA: TGTGCCAGCAGCCCAAGGGACAGGGAATCGGGAGAGCAGTACTTC.